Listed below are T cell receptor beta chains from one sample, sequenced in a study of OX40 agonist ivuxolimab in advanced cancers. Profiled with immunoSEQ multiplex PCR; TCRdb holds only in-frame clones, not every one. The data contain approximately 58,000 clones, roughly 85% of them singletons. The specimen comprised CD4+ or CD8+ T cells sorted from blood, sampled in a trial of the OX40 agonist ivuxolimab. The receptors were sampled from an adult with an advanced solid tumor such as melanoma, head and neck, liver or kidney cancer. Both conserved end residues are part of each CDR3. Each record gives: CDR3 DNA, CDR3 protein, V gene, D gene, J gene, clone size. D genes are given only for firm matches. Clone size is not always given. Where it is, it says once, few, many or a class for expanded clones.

TGTGCCAGCAGCGCCCCGGGACAGGTCTCCTACGAGCAGTACTTC	CASSAPGQVSYEQYF	TRBV7-9	TRBD1	TRBJ2-7	NA
TGTGCCAGCAGCCAGAGAGGGGTAGAGACCCAGTACTTC	CASSQRGVETQYF	TRBV11-2	NA	TRBJ2-5	NA
TGTGCCAGCAGCGCCGGGGGGAGTGAGCAGTTCTTC	CASSAGGSEQFF	TRBV11-2	TRBD2	TRBJ2-1	NA
TGTGCCAGCAGTTTAGGCAGACCCCAGGAGACCCAGTACTTC	CASSLGRPQETQYF	TRBV27	NA	TRBJ2-5	NA
TGTGCCAGCAGTTACGAGGGGGTTGGTCAGCCCCAGCATTTT	CASSYEGVGQPQHF	TRBV6-6	NA	TRBJ1-5	NA
TGTGCCAGCAGGCCAGCTAGCGGACCTCCCTACGAGCAGTACTTC	CASRPASGPPYEQYF	TRBV28	TRBD2	TRBJ2-7	NA
TGTGCCAGCAGTCCCGCGGAAGGGACGATGGGCGGCTACACCTTC	CASSPAEGTMGGYTF	TRBV28	NA	TRBJ1-2	few
TGCGCCAGCCGGCAGACGGTCACCCCGAACACTGAAGCTTTCTTT	CASRQTVTPNTEAFF	TRBV5-1	NA	TRBJ1-1	NA
NA	CASSSSGGAVAFF	TRBV28	NA	TRBJ1-1	NA
TGTGCCAGCAGCCGGACATTCGACTCTGGAAACACCATATATTTT	CASSRTFDSGNTIYF	TRBV11-1	NA	TRBJ1-3	once
TGTGCCAGCAGCTTGTCATACCGGGGGGGCTACGAGCAGTACTTC	CASSLSYRGGYEQYF	TRBV5-8	TRBD2	TRBJ2-7	NA
TGTGCCAGCAGCCACGGGACTAGCGGATACGAGCAGTACTTC	CASSHGTSGYEQYF	TRBV7-3	TRBD2	TRBJ2-7	NA
TGTGCCAGCAGTTCGCTAAAGCAAGGAGCCTACGAGCAGTACTTC	CASSSLKQGAYEQYF	TRBV6-5	NA	TRBJ2-7	NA
TGTGCCAGCAGGGGGGACTCCACGGAGAATGAGCAGTTCTTC	CASRGDSTENEQFF	TRBV2	NA	TRBJ2-1	few
TGTGCCAGCAGCTTTCGGGCATCCCAAAACACCGGGGAGCTGTTTTTT	CASSFRASQNTGELFF	TRBV7-3	NA	TRBJ2-2	NA
TGTGCCTGGAGGGACCGACGGGTTCTTAACACCATATATTTT	CAWRDRRVLNTIYF	TRBV30	NA	TRBJ1-3	NA
TGTGCCAGCAGATACAGGGGGAAGAATGGCTACACCTTC	CASRYRGKNGYTF	TRBV6-5	TRBD1	TRBJ1-2	once
TGTGCCAGCAGCTCCAGCGGGGGCTCCGAGCAGTACTTC	CASSSSGGSEQYF	TRBV7-6	TRBD2	TRBJ2-7	medium-sized
TGTGCCAGCAGTCCAGGACAGGGGGCGGGGAATGAGCAGTTCTTC	CASSPGQGAGNEQFF	TRBV27	TRBD1	TRBJ2-1	NA
TGTGCCAGCCGCAACCCCCTCTTTGAGCAGTTCTTC	CASRNPLFEQFF	TRBV28	NA	TRBJ2-1	NA